One sample yielded the 25 T cell receptor beta chains listed below, sequenced in a study of post-analysis software for immune sequencing data. cDNA libraries of TCR beta carried unique molecular identifiers. TCRdb independently ran MiXCR on the PCR reads; one entry per CDR3 protein. This sample has 700,000 to 800,000 distinct CDR3 sequences, with roughly 27% found just once. Points from the study as a whole: Patients used several TRBV segments, including TRBV5-6, TRBV5-1 and TRBV20-1, more often than controls.

For these TCRs, the target antigens are not known. Sample: blood. The origin of the receptors is a girl aged 5-17 years with multiple sclerosis.

The chain employs TRBV6-2 or TRBV6-3 and TRBJ2-5, with D possibly called TRBD1 or TRBD2 (5 bases each). The germline CDR1 and CDR2 sequences are MNHEY and SVGEGT. This CDR3 region has 13 residues. V shed 5 bases and J shed 2 bases, with 9 bases lying between them. The CDR3 coding sequence is TGTGCCAGCAGTGGGGGACGGCAAGAGACCCAGTACTTC. This codes for CASSGGRQETQYF.

This clonotype was observed a few times. The J gene is TRBJ1-6, the V gene TRBV18, with D perhaps matching TRBD1 (5 bases). The CDR3 consists of 14 residues. V lost 2 bases and J lost 8, with 10 bases in between. CDR1 and CDR2 from the germline V gene are KGHSH and LQKENI. DNA of the CDR3: TGTGCCAGCTCACCAGGGGGACTCTATTCACCCCTCCACTTT. Translation: CASSPGGLYSPLHF.

This clonotype was seen only a few times. The chain couples TRBV12-3 or TRBV12-4 to TRBJ1-1; no clear D gene. Between the trimmed V and J ends, which lost 1 base and 4 bases, there was a span of 7 bases. The CDR3 runs 13 residues. This chain's CDR3 is CASSLDTATEAFF. CDR3 DNA sequence: TGTGCCAGCAGTTTAGATACAGCCACTGAAGCTTTCTTT.

The V call is TRBV13, the J call TRBJ2-5; maybe TRBD1 (6 bases). Trimming cost V 8 bases and J 1 base, with 17 bases left between them. Germline V CDR1 and CDR2: PRHDT, FYEKMQ (reference sequence). The CDR3 runs to 15 residues. In DNA form, the CDR3 reads TGTGCCAGCGCCTTACAGGGATTGGGCCAAGAGACCCAGTACTTC. Protein sequence: CASALQGLGQETQYF.

This clonotype was seen a handful of times. The chain is built from TRBV12-3 or TRBV12-4 and TRBJ2-5, with D possibly TRBD1 on 6 matching bases. V lost 3 bases to trimming and J lost 3 bases, with 11 bases between them. The CDR3 contains 14 residues. DNA for the CDR3: TGTGCCAGCAGTTTCTCCGCAGGGGAAGAGACCCAGTACTTC. As protein: CASSFSAGEETQYF.

J is TRBJ1-1 and V is TRBV3-1, with 11 bases lining up with TRBD1. Trimming removed 4 bases from V and 4 bases from J; junction bases left unmatched: 5. Germline loops: CDR1 LGHDT, CDR2 YNNKEL (reference sequence). CDR3 length: 15 residues. The CDR3, as DNA: TGTGCCAGCAGCCGAGCCGGGACAGGGGGCACTGAAGCTTTCTTT. It specifies CASSRAGTGGTEAFF. The variable domain in full, with the rest retrieved from reference TRBV3-1 and TRBJ1-1, is DTAVSQTPKYLVTQMGNDKSIKCEQNLGHDTMYWYKQDSKKFLKIMFSYNNKELIINETVPNRFSPKSPDKAHLNLHINSLELGDSAVYFCASSRAGTGGTEAFFGQGTRLTVV.

This clonotype has just a few counts. The chain carries TRBV7-2 and TRBJ2-3; D tentatively fits TRBD1 or TRBD2 (7 bases each). CDR3 length equals 14 residues. The V end was cut by 2 bases, the J end by 6 bases, with 12 bases between. The germline gives CDR1 SGHTA, CDR2 FQGNSA. The CDR3 region is CASSLNRGGDTQYF. For the CDR3, the DNA is TGTGCCAGCAGCTTAAACAGGGGAGGGGATACGCAGTATTTT.

The chain is built from TRBV12-3 or TRBV12-4 and TRBJ1-2; TRBD1 is a possible D gene (6 bases). V was clipped by 5 bases and J by 2 bases, with 18 bases between them. CDR3 length equals 16 residues. CDR3 amino acids: CASSPTTGGANYGYTF. The CDR3 DNA reads TGTGCCAGCAGTCCAACCACGGGGGGCGCGAACTATGGCTACACCTTC.

V gene TRBV27 combines with J gene TRBJ2-7; D might be TRBD1 or TRBD2, each matching 5 bases. This CDR3 comprises 14 residues. Trimming removed 5 bases at V and 2 bases at J, with 13 bases between. Germline CDR1 is MNHEY and CDR2 is SMNVEV (reference sequence). CDR3 in DNA: TGTGCCAGCAGTATGCGCCGGGGCCCCTACGAGCAGTACTTC. Translation: CASSMRRGPYEQYF.

The CDR3 DNA reads as TGCGCCAGCAGCCCCGGGACAGTAATATACGAGCAGTACTTC. Its protein product is CASSPGTVIYEQYF. The chain uses TRBV5-1 and TRBJ2-7; TRBD1 matches 7 bases. CDR3 length equals 14 residues. V lost 4 bases, J lost 4 bases, and 8 bases stayed unmatched. Germline V gives CDR1 SGHRS, CDR2 YFSETQ. Based on the CDR3 plus reference TRBV5-1 and TRBJ2-7, the full variable domain is KAGVTQTPRYLIKTRGQQVTLSCSPISGHRSVSWYQQTPGQGLQFLFEYFSETQRNKGNFPGRFSGRQFSNSRSEMNVSTLELGDSALYLCASSPGTVIYEQYFGPGTRLTVT.

In this sample, this clonotype turned up a few times. V and J are TRBV5-1 and TRBJ1-2; weak D call: TRBD1 (6 bases). The CDR3 consists of 16 residues. In germline, CDR1 is SGHRS, CDR2 YFSETQ. Trimming shortened V by 0 bases and J by 1 base, and 13 bases separated the two germline ends. CDR3 sequence: CASSLDRAGNNYGYTF. In nucleotides, the CDR3 is TGCGCCAGCAGCTTGGACAGGGCGGGGAATAACTATGGCTACACCTTC. Complete variable domain (other parts from reference TRBV5-1 and TRBJ1-2): KAGVTQTPRYLIKTRGQQVTLSCSPISGHRSVSWYQQTPGQGLQFLFEYFSETQRNKGNFPGRFSGRQFSNSRSEMNVSTLELGDSALYLCASSLDRAGNNYGYTFGSGTRLTVV.

V usage is TRBV3-1 and J usage is TRBJ2-4; 10 nucleotides align to TRBD1. Per germline, CDR1 LGHDT and CDR2 YNNKEL (reference sequence). Unmatched junction bases numbered 8, after V lost 4 bases and J lost 8 bases. There are 15 residues in the CDR3. CDR3 nucleotides: TGTGCCAGCAGCCGCCCGACAGGGGGCAGGGACATTCAGTACTTC. Translated, it gives CASSRPTGGRDIQYF.

Only a few counts were recorded for this clonotype. The chain's CDR3 is CASSHSQRENYGYTF. The CDR3 DNA is TGCGCCAGCAGCCACTCGCAGCGAGAGAACTATGGCTACACCTTC. The chain links TRBV4-1 to TRBJ1-2; D unclear. The CDR3 sequence is 15 residues long. V was trimmed by 3 bases and J by 2 bases, leaving 13 bases between them. The germline CDR1 and CDR2 sequences are MGHRA and YSYEKL.

V is TRBV5-1 and J is TRBJ2-3; TRBD2 aligns across 7 bases. Trimming at V came to 1 base and at J to 2 bases, leaving 10 bases not matched to a gene. Per the germline V gene, CDR1 is SGHRS and CDR2 is YFSETQ. The CDR3 length is 17 residues. CDR3 nucleotide sequence: TGCGCCAGCAGCTTGTCATTGGGGCGGGGGATCACAGATACGCAGTATTTT. Its translation is CASSLSLGRGITDTQYF.

This clonotype has ten or more counts. The chain carries TRBV5-1 and TRBJ2-7, with 7 bases fitting TRBD2. Germline assignment: CDR1 SGHRS and CDR2 YFSETQ. Trimming at V came to 0 bases and at J to 4 bases, leaving 16 bases not matched to a gene. CDR3 length: 18 amino acids. The CDR3 DNA is TGCGCCAGCAGCTTGGTGGCTAGCGGACGAATCGAACGGTACGAGCAGTACTTC. Protein sequence: CASSLVASGRIERYEQYF.

This clonotype turned up a few times. The V call is TRBV28, the J call TRBJ2-7; no firm D call. Deletions cut 4 bases from V and 6 bases from J, with 7 bases between. The germline V gene has CDR1 MDHEN and CDR2 SYDVKM. The CDR3 loop spans 11 amino acids. Here the CDR3 DNA reads TGTGCCAGCAGTTCGTATCTCGAGCAGTACTTC. This translates into CASSSYLEQYF.

Many counts were recorded for this clonotype. The chain is built from TRBV6-4 and TRBJ2-3; 8 bases align to TRBD1. The germline V gene has CDR1 MRHNA and CDR2 SNTAGT. The CDR3 length is 13 residues. V trimming: 5 bases; J trimming: 7 bases; junction bases outside the gene matches: 5. CDR3 protein: CASSTNRGNTQYF. The CDR3 DNA is TGTGCCAGCAGTACCAACAGGGGGAATACGCAGTATTTT.

This clonotype was seen more than once but under ten times. This chain connects TRBV12-3 or TRBV12-4 to TRBJ2-6, with D unclear. The germline V and J ends were trimmed by 3 bases and 2 bases, with 8 bases remaining between them. This CDR3 region has 15 residues. CDR3 nucleotide sequence: TGTGCCAGCAGTTTCGGCCAGCCTGGGGCCAACGTCCTGACTTTC. Translated, it gives CASSFGQPGANVLTF.

This rearrangement joins TRBV7-2 to TRBJ2-3; 10 bases map to TRBD2. CDR3 size: 19 residues. Germline V gene sequence: CDR1 SGHTA, CDR2 FQGNSA. The ends lost 6 bases at V and 4 bases at J; junction bases unmatched: 19. CDR3 protein: CASRHKGSGGADPPDTQYF. CDR3 nucleotide sequence: TGTGCCAGCAGACATAAGGGGAGCGGGGGGGCGGATCCCCCAGATACGCAGTATTTT.

This clonotype was observed a handful of times. The chain couples TRBV20-1 to TRBJ2-7; 7 nucleotides match TRBD2. CDR1 and CDR2 (germline): DFQATT, SNEGSKA (reference sequence). V gave up 3 bases and J gave up 2 bases; unmatched junction bases: 4. The CDR3 has 13 residues. For the CDR3, the DNA is TGCAGTGCTAGCACAGCGGGACCCTACGAGCAGTACTTC. It encodes CSASTAGPYEQYF.

This clonotype was counted a few times. The chain employs TRBV29-1 and TRBJ2-3; 8 bases match TRBD2. The CDR3 spans 14 residues. Germline values: CDR1 SQVTM, CDR2 ANQGSEA. Germline trimming cut 4 bases from V and 1 base from J; bases unmatched to any gene: 4. The CDR3 coding sequence is TGCAGCGTTGTTTCAGCGGGAGGCACAGATACGCAGTATTTT. The encoded protein is CSVVSAGGTDTQYF.

This sequence joins TRBV11-2 and TRBJ2-1, with 14 nucleotides matching TRBD2. The CDR3 consists of 17 residues. V shed 5 bases and J 5 bases; nucleotides not matched to a gene: 8. Germline loops: CDR1 SGHAT, CDR2 FQNNGV. CDR3 protein: CASSLTSGRAKDNEQFF. In DNA form, the CDR3 reads TGTGCCAGCAGCCTGACTAGCGGGAGGGCCAAGGACAATGAGCAGTTCTTC.

J is TRBJ1-4 and V is TRBV12-3 or TRBV12-4, with no clear D. The CDR3 length is 18 residues. V lost 2 bases and J lost 0, with 16 bases in between. The CDR3 DNA is TGTGCCAGCAGTTTAACTTTCTCGGACGGAGCAACTAATGAAAAACTGTTTTTT. This sequence encodes CASSLTFSDGATNEKLFF.

The V call is TRBV9, the J call TRBJ2-1, with a possible D match to TRBD1 (5 bases). This CDR3 spans 16 amino acids. Trimming shortened V by 6 bases and J by 3 bases, and 19 bases separated the two germline ends. The germline V gene encodes CDR1 SGDLS and CDR2 YYNGEE. The CDR3 protein is CASTYPRVGDYNEQFF. CDR3 DNA: TGTGCCAGCACCTACCCCAGGGTCGGAGACTACAATGAGCAGTTCTTC. The entire variable domain, with the rest obtained from reference TRBV9 and TRBJ2-1, is as follows: DSGVTQTPKHLITATGQRVTLRCSPRSGDLSVYWYQQSLDQGLQFLIQYYNGEERAKGNILERFSAQQFPDLHSELNLSSLELGDSALYFCASTYPRVGDYNEQFFGPGTRLTVL.

Details on this clonotype: A much more abundant neighbour one base away suggests this may be a read error. The chain uses TRBV20-1 and TRBJ2-5; a weak D match, TRBD1 (5 bases). V was trimmed by 5 bases and J by 4 bases, leaving 11 bases between them. The length of the CDR3 is 12 residues. CDR1 is DFQATT, CDR2 SNEGSKA, per germline (reference sequence). The DNA for the CDR3 is TGCAGTGCTCCCGACAGACGAGAGACCCAGTACTTC. Protein sequence: CSAPDRRETQYF.